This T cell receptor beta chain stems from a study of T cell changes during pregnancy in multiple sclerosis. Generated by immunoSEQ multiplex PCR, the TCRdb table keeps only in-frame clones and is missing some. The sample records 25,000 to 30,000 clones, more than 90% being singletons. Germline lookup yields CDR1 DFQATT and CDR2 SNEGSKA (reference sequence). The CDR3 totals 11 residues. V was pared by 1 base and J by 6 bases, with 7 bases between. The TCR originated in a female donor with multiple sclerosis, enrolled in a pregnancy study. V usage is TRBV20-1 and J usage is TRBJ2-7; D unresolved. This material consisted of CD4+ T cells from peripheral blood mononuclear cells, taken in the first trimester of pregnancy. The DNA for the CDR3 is TGCAGTGCTAGAGGAGAAATCGAGCAGTACTTC. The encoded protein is CSARGEIEQYF.